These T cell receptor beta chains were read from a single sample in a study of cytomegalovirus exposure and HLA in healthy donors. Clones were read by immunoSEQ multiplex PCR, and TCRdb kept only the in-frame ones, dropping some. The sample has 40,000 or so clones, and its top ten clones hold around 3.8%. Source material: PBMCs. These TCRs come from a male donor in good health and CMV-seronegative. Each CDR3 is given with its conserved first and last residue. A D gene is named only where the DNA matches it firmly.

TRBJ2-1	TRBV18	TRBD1	CASSPQGALGEQFF	TGTGCCAGCTCACCACAGGGGGCCTTAGGGGAGCAGTTCTTC
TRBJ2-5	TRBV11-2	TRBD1	CASSSVRGDREETQYF	TGTGCCAGCAGCTCTGTCAGGGGGGACAGGGAAGAGACCCAGTACTTC
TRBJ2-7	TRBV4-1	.	CASSQAQGMSYEQYF	TGCGCCAGCAGCCAAGCACAGGGTATGAGCTACGAGCAGTACTTC
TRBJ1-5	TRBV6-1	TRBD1	CATSIDRVNQPQHF	TGTGCCACCTCAATAGACAGGGTGAATCAGCCCCAGCATTTT
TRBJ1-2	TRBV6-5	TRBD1	CASSYRAGGGVHYTF	TGTGCCAGCAGTTATCGAGCCGGAGGGGGCGTTCACTACACCTTC
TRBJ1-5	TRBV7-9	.	CAIREGGDQPQHF	TGTGCCATTAGGGAGGGGGGGGATCAGCCCCAGCATTTT
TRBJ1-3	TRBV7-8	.	CASFRGRGISGNTIYF	TGTGCCAGCTTCAGAGGGCGGGGAATCTCTGGAAACACCATATATTTT
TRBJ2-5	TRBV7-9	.	CASTMAGEQYF	TGTGCCAGCACCATGGCGGGTGAGCAGTACTTC
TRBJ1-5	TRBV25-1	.	CASSGTGHQPQHF	TGTGCCAGCAGTGGGACTGGGCATCAGCCCCAGCATTTT
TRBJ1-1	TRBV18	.	CASSPPAGGEAFF	TGTGCCAGCTCCCCCCCCGCGGGAGGTGAAGCTTTCTTT
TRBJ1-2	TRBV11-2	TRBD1	CASSRQGGNYGYTF	TGTGCCAGCAGCCGACAGGGGGGAAACTATGGCTACACCTTC
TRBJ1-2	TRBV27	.	CASREGNYGYTF	TGTGCCAGCAGGGAGGGGAACTATGGCTACACCTTC
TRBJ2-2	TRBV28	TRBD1	CASSFQGVWPDIPFGELFF	TGTGCCAGCAGTTTTCAGGGGGTATGGCCAGACATTCCGTTTGGGGAGCTGTTTTTT
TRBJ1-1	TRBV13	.	CASSLVGFGGTEAFF	TGTGCCAGCAGCTTAGTGGGGTTCGGCGGGACTGAAGCTTTCTTT
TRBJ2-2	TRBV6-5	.	CASRNRGGTGELFF	TGTGCCAGCAGGAACAGGGGGGGCACCGGGGAGCTGTTTTTT
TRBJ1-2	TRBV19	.	CASSQRKPLYGYTF	TGTGCCAGTAGTCAGCGTAAACCCCTGTATGGCTACACCTTC
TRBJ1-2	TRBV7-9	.	CASSFPGKGTLYTF	TGTGCCAGCAGCTTCCCGGGAAAGGGGACTCTATACACCTTC
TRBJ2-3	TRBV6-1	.	CASKLRLDTQYF	TGTGCCAGCAAGTTGAGGTTAGATACGCAGTATTTT
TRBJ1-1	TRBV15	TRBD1	CATSRPLGGGDTEAFF	TGTGCCACCAGCAGACCTCTAGGAGGGGGCGACACTGAAGCTTTCTTT
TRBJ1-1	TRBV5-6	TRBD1	CASSPGTGFMNTEAFF	TGTGCCAGCAGCCCCGGGACAGGGTTTATGAACACTGAAGCTTTCTTT
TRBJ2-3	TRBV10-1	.	CASSEPPGEQYF	TGCGCCAGCAGTGAGCCTCCAGGGGAGCAGTATTTT
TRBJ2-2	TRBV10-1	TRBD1	CASNKQGNGELFF	TGCGCCAGCAACAAACAGGGGAACGGGGAGCTGTTTTTT
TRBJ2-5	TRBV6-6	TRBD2	CASSSGGETQYF	TGTGCCAGCAGTAGCGGGGGAGAGACCCAGTACTTC
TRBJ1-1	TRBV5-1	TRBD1	CASSPPGTGGLGVTEAFF	TGCGCCAGCAGCCCTCCTGGGACAGGGGGCCTGGGCGTCACTGAAGCTTTCTTT
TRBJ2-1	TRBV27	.	CASSLGTPLAYNEQFF	TGTGCCAGCAGTCTCGGGACTCCCCTCGCCTACAATGAGCAGTTCTTC
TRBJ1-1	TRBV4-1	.	CASSQVMQVIEAFF	TGCGCCAGCAGCCAAGTCATGCAGGTAATAGAGGCTTTCTTT
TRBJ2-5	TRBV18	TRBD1	CASSSKRQTGTGSLETQYF	TGTGCCAGCTCGTCTAAACGACAGACCGGGACAGGGTCGTTGGAGACCCAGTACTTC
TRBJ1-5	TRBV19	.	CASTPTPPSNQPQHF	TGTGCCAGTACCCCGACACCTCCTAGCAATCAGCCCCAGCATTTT
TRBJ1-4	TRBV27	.	CASSLQGATNEKLFF	TGTGCCAGCAGTTTACAGGGCGCAACTAATGAAAAACTGTTTTTT
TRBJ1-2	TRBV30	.	CAWKQGPYYGYTF	TGTGCCTGGAAACAGGGCCCGTACTATGGCTACACCTTC
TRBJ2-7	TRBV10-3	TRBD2	CAISESIERGSSYEQYF	TGTGCCATCAGTGAGTCGATTGAGCGGGGTAGTTCCTACGAGCAGTACTTC
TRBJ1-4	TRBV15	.	CATSRRKTGEKLFF	TGTGCCACCAGCAGACGTAAAACAGGTGAAAAACTGTTTTTT
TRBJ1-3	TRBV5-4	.	CASSLSGSGNTIYF	TGTGCCAGCAGCTTGTCAGGGTCTGGAAACACCATATATTTT
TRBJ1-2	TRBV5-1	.	CASSLDGSYGYTF	TGCGCCAGCAGCTTAGACGGGAGCTATGGCTACACCTTC
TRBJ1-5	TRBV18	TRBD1	CASRGQGTAQPQHF	TGTGCCTCCAGGGGACAGGGAACGGCGCAGCCCCAGCATTTT
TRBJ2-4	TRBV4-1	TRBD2	CASSHPGASGAKNIQYF	TGCGCCAGCAGCCATCCCGGGGCTAGCGGGGCCAAAAACATTCAGTACTTC
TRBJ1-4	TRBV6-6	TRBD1	CASSQTDRAGEKLFF	TGTGCCAGCAGCCAGACCGACAGGGCGGGTGAAAAACTGTTTTTT
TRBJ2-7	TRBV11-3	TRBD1	CASSRDSYEQYF	TGTGCCAGCAGCCGGGACAGCTACGAGCAGTACTTC
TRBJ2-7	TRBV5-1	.	CASSLGTEGLGQYF	TGCGCCAGCAGCTTGGGGACAGAAGGGCTCGGGCAGTACTTC
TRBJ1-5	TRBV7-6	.	CASATGVFQPQHF	TGTGCCAGCGCAACGGGGGTGTTTCAGCCCCAGCATTTT
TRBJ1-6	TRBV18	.	CASSPIARDSPLHF	TGTGCCAGCTCACCAATTGCCAGGGATTCACCCCTCCACTTT
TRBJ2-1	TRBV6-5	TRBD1	CASSPDRGHYNEQFF	TGTGCCAGCAGTCCCGACAGGGGGCACTACAATGAGCAGTTCTTC
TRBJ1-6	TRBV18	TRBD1	CASSPIGQDGNSPLHF	TGTGCCAGCTCACCTATCGGACAGGACGGGAATTCACCCCTCCACTTT
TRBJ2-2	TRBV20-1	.	CSATNTGELFF	TGCAGTGCTACAAACACCGGGGAGCTGTTTTTT
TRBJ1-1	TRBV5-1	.	CASSLAAGNTEAFF	TGCGCCAGCAGCTTGGCCGCGGGGAACACTGAAGCTTTCTTT
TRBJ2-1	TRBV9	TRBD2	CASSPQPPSGGADEQFF	TGTGCCAGCAGCCCACAACCTCCTAGCGGGGGGGCCGATGAGCAGTTCTTC
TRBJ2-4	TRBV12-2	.	CASRFHRSKNIQYF	TGTGCAAGTCGCTTTCACAGAAGCAAAAACATTCAGTACTTC
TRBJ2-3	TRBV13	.	CASSLGRPRGGALTDTQYF	TGTGCCAGCAGCTTAGGAAGACCGAGAGGGGGGGCGTTAACAGATACGCAGTATTTT
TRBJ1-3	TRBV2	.	CARVDRKLSLSGNTIYF	TGTGCCAGAGTCGACAGGAAATTATCCCTATCTGGAAACACCATATATTTT
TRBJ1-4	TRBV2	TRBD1	CASSAGQGRGEKLFF	TGTGCCAGCAGCGCGGGACAGGGCAGGGGTGAAAAACTGTTTTTT
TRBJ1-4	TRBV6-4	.	CASRRRGATNEKLFF	TGTGCCAGCAGGCGTAGAGGTGCAACTAATGAAAAACTGTTTTTT
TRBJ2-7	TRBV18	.	CASSRASKDYEQYF	TGTGCCAGCTCACGGGCTAGCAAGGACTACGAGCAGTACTTC
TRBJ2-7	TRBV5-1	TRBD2	CASSFGRAVGYEQYF	TGCGCCAGCAGCTTTGGGAGGGCTGTCGGTTACGAGCAGTACTTC
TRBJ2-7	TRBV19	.	CASSLASGYEQYF	TGTGCCAGTAGCCTCGCCTCAGGGTATGAGCAGTACTTC